Shown below are 21 T cell receptor beta chains from a single sample sequenced in a study of early T cells in non-severe SARS-CoV-2 infection. One entry per CDR3 protein results from TCRdb running MiXCR on the 5' RACE reads. The data contain nearly 90,000 distinct CDR3 sequences, around an eighth of them singletons. Sequenced material: whole blood. These receptors all stem from an adult who was a healthcare worker with PCR-confirmed SARS-CoV-2 infection or an uninfected control (not recorded which).

This clonotype was recorded a few times. The rearrangement joins TRBV27 to TRBJ1-1, with 8 bases matching TRBD1. This CDR3 has 12 residues. Germline-derived CDR1 and CDR2 are MNHEY and SMNVEV (reference sequence). The V segment lost 10 bases and the J segment 5 bases; nucleotides outside the gene matches: 6. This CDR3 is CATRTGGTEAFF. The CDR3 nucleotides are TGTGCCACTCGTACAGGGGGAACTGAAGCTTTCTTT.

This rearrangement joins TRBV9 to TRBJ2-2; D is unresolved. Between the trimmed V and J ends, which lost 6 bases and 5 bases, there was a span of 8 bases. This CDR3 contains 12 residues. Germline V CDR1 and CDR2: SGDLS, YYNGEE. The CDR3: CASKRATGELFF. Here the CDR3 DNA reads TGTGCCAGCAAAAGGGCGACCGGGGAGCTGTTTTTT.

This clonotype was found a few times. The chain carries TRBV5-4 and TRBJ1-5; D is ambiguous. The CDR3 has 13 residues. The germline gives CDR1 SGHNT, CDR2 YYREEE (reference sequence). V was pared by 0 bases and J by 9 bases, with 10 bases between. Here the CDR3 reads CASSLGTSAPQHF. DNA of the CDR3: TGTGCCAGCAGCTTGGGAACGAGTGCGCCCCAGCATTTT.

The chain uses TRBV29-1 and TRBJ2-1; 8 positions match TRBD1. J gave up 13 bases and V 7 bases, and 18 bases lay outside the gene matches. CDR3 length equals 14 residues. Germline V gene lookup returns CDR1 SQVTM and CDR2 ANQGSEA. The CDR3 DNA sequence: TGCAGCGGAGTGGGTGGGACAGGCTCCCTCGGTCAGTTCTTC. It specifies CSGVGGTGSLGQFF.

The rearrangement joins TRBV30 to TRBJ2-1; 8 bases match TRBD2. Germline V gene lookup returns CDR1 GTSNPN and CDR2 SVGIG (reference sequence). V shed 5 bases and J 7 bases; nucleotides not matched to a gene: 10. The CDR3 consists of 14 residues. The CDR3 loop reads CAWQTNGRANEQFF. The DNA of the CDR3 is TGTGCCTGGCAGACTAACGGGAGGGCGAATGAGCAGTTCTTC.

In this sample, this clonotype turned up many times. The chain is built from TRBV7-8 and TRBJ2-7, with a tentative D call TRBD1 (5 bases). CDR1 is SGHVS, CDR2 FQNEAQ, per germline. The CDR3 is 15 residues long. The V end was cut by 3 bases, the J end by 2 bases, with 14 bases between. The CDR3 DNA is TGTGCCAGCAGCTTCTCGGCAGGGCGAGCCTACGAGCAGTACTTC. Residues: CASSFSAGRAYEQYF.

The sample holds a few counts of this clonotype. This chain connects TRBV7-9 to TRBJ2-3; no clear D. This CDR3 comprises 14 residues. Trimming cost V 3 bases and J 6 bases, with 13 bases left between them. Germline assignment: CDR1 SEHNR and CDR2 FQNEAQ (reference sequence). The CDR3, as DNA: TGTGCCAGCAGCTTGGATTCGATTATCGATACGCAGTATTTT. It specifies CASSLDSIIDTQYF.

The sample holds a few counts of this clonotype. V usage is TRBV7-9 and J usage is TRBJ2-5, with 10 positions matching TRBD1. With V trimmed by 1 base and J by 5 bases, 7 bases remained unmatched. The CDR3 length is 16 residues. Germline V gives CDR1 SEHNR, CDR2 FQNEAQ (reference sequence). In nucleotides, the CDR3 is TGTGCCAGCAGCTTAGGGGACAGGGGAGGGCAGGAGACCCAGTACTTC. Residues: CASSLGDRGGQETQYF. The whole variable domain, remainder taken from reference TRBV7-9 and TRBJ2-5, is DTGVSQNPRHKITKRGQNVTFRCDPISEHNRLYWYRQTLGQGPEFLTYFQNEAQLEKSRLLSDRFSAERPKGSFSTLEIQRTEQGDSAMYLCASSLGDRGGQETQYFGPGTRLLVL.

Many counts were recorded for this clonotype. V usage is TRBV6-5 and J usage is TRBJ1-6, with D unresolved. The V and J ends lost 0 bases and 11 bases respectively, with 8 bases between them. CDR3 length: 13 amino acids. CDR1 is MNHEY, CDR2 SVGAGI, per germline. DNA of the CDR3: TGTGCCAGCAGTTACTCGGGCATAACACCCCTCCACTTT. Translated, it gives CASSYSGITPLHF.

The chain links TRBV15 to TRBJ2-7; D remains ambiguous. This CDR3 contains 12 residues. CDR1 and CDR2 from the germline V gene are LNHNV and YYDKDF (reference sequence). Trimming took 0 bases from V and 4 from J, leaving 4 bases between them. The CDR3 region has the DNA TGTGCCACCAGCAGAGATGGTTACGAGCAGTACTTC. This encodes CATSRDGYEQYF.

Ten or more counts support this clonotype. The chain uses TRBV7-8 and TRBJ1-4; D is uncertain. CDR1 and CDR2 (germline): SGHVS, FQNEAQ. The V end was cut by 5 bases, the J end by 10 bases, with 14 bases between. CDR3 length equals 13 residues. CDR3 residues: CASSPPASGKLFF. CDR3 coding DNA: TGTGCCAGCAGCCCCCCGGCCTCCGGAAAACTGTTTTTT.

This clonotype has just a few counts. This chain joins TRBV29-1 and TRBJ1-2, with D perhaps TRBD1 (6 bases). Germline V gene lookup returns CDR1 SQVTM and CDR2 ANQGSEA. The CDR3 runs to 13 residues. V shed 7 bases and J shed 3 bases, with 15 bases lying between them. Here the CDR3 DNA reads TGCAGCGCCCCCCGCCCAGGGGACTATGGCTACACCTTC. Translated, it gives CSAPRPGDYGYTF.

This clonotype was detected ten times or more. The chain combines TRBV27 with TRBJ1-2, with 9 nucleotides matching TRBD1. This CDR3 is built from 14 residues. V lost 5 bases, J lost 8 bases, and 9 bases stayed unmatched. Germline CDR1 MNHEY, CDR2 SMNVEV (reference sequence). DNA for the CDR3: TGTGCCAGCAGTCCGCGGACAGGGGATCTCGGCTACACCTTC. This sequence encodes CASSPRTGDLGYTF.

This clonotype has more than one count but fewer than ten. The V gene is TRBV28, the J gene TRBJ1-2; D is unclear. The length of the CDR3 is 15 residues. CDR1 and CDR2 (germline): MDHEN, SYDVKM. V lost 10 bases to trimming and J lost 0 bases, with 18 bases between them. CDR3 loop: CATPSGANPNYGYTF. The CDR3 DNA reads TGTGCCACTCCCTCAGGCGCGAACCCTAACTATGGCTACACCTTC.

The V and J genes are TRBV5-1 and TRBJ2-3; D possibly uses TRBD1 or TRBD2 (5 bases each). V was shortened by 0 bases and J by 3 bases, with 14 bases between the two germline ends. The CDR3 length is 16 residues. Per germline, CDR1 SGHRS and CDR2 YFSETQ. CDR3 sequence reads: CASSLAGIWGTDTQYF. CDR3 bases: TGCGCCAGCAGCTTGGCAGGAATTTGGGGGACAGATACGCAGTATTTT.

V and J are TRBV18 and TRBJ1-5, with D possibly TRBD1 on 5 matching bases. V lost 4 bases and J 1 base, leaving 11 bases between the germline ends. CDR3 length: 15 residues. In germline, CDR1 is KGHSH, CDR2 LQKENI. The CDR3 reads CASSQQKGSNQPQHF. The CDR3 DNA follows: TGTGCCAGCTCACAGCAAAAGGGGAGCAATCAGCCCCAGCATTTT.

The chain employs TRBV20-1 and TRBJ2-3; D is possibly TRBD2 (6 bases). The germline V and J ends were trimmed by 1 base and 0 bases, with 11 bases remaining between them. This CDR3 contains 15 residues. Germline assignment: CDR1 DFQATT and CDR2 SNEGSKA (reference sequence). CDR3 DNA sequence: TGCAGTGCTAGAGTGGGTAGCGGCAGCACAGATACGCAGTATTTT. Translating gives CSARVGSGSTDTQYF.

This clonotype appeared many times. The J gene is TRBJ2-7, the V gene TRBV6-5; D gene ambiguous. V lost 0 bases to trimming and J lost 7 bases, with 13 bases between them. The V gene's germline CDR1 is MNHEY and CDR2 SVGAGI. The CDR3 totals 14 residues. The DNA for the CDR3 is TGTGCCAGCAGTTACTCGGAACCCCTGGGGGAGCAGTACTTC. Protein sequence: CASSYSEPLGEQYF.

The chain couples TRBV29-1 to TRBJ2-4; D may be TRBD1 or TRBD2 (5 bases each). The CDR3 contains 17 residues. Germline V gives CDR1 SQVTM, CDR2 ANQGSEA. V lost 4 bases to trimming and J lost 2 bases, with 21 bases between them. The CDR3 spells CSVVRQGVSGTKNIQYF. CDR3 coding DNA: TGCAGCGTTGTCCGGCAGGGAGTGTCTGGGACCAAAAACATTCAGTACTTC.

The sample holds a few counts of this clonotype. The chain has TRBV15 and TRBJ1-4, with no clear D. This CDR3 has 13 amino acids. Trimming removed 0 bases at V and 6 bases at J, with 5 bases between. CDR1 is LNHNV, CDR2 YYDKDF, per germline (reference sequence). CDR3 nucleotide sequence: TGTGCCACCAGCAGAGACGTCGATGAAAAACTGTTTTTT. Its translation: CATSRDVDEKLFF.

The rearrangement joins TRBV12-3 or TRBV12-4 to TRBJ1-2; D not certain. V was shortened by 4 bases and J by 8 bases, with 17 bases between the two germline ends. This CDR3 region has 14 residues. As DNA, the CDR3 is TGTGCCAGCAGTTCAAACAGAGGTGTGAAAGGCTACACCTTC. This encodes CASSSNRGVKGYTF.